This T cell receptor beta chain was documented in a study of blood T cell repertoires in COVID-19. Study summary: T cells, B-cell-depleted T cells, or PBMCs provided the cDNA or gDNA that served as material.

CDR1 and CDR2 from the germline V gene are LGHDT and YNNKEL (reference sequence). CDR3 size: 14 residues. Trimming stripped 3 bases from V and 0 bases from J, with 8 bases between. Authors' data handling: The authors estimated nucleated cell counts from reference gene primer amplification. Libraries were prepared by immunoSEQ multiplex PCR; TCRdb keeps only in-frame clonotypes and omits some of them. Clonal size and the V and J genes are those of that table, whereas D and trimming came from the DNA. The data contain just over 300,000 clones, 90% of them seen just once; the ten biggest clones take up 3.5% to 4.5%.

The receptor was derived from a woman aged 18 to 35 with acute COVID-19. The rearrangement links TRBV3-1 (or the pseudogene TRBV3-2) to TRBJ2-5; D is ambiguous. Material: PBMCs or T cells enriched from blood (not recorded which). The CDR3 spells CASSHLSDQETQYF. The CDR3 bases are TGTGCCAGCAGCCACCTCTCGGACCAAGAGACCCAGTACTTC.